A selection of T cell receptor beta chains follows, all from one sample in a study of blood T cell repertoires in COVID-19. Measured with immunoSEQ multiplex PCR; TCRdb has only the in-frame clones, and not every one. Of around 300,000 clones in the sample, 75% to 90% were seen once. Source material: peripheral blood. The receptors were gathered from a woman in her twenties or thirties with active or convalescent COVID-19. Each CDR3 is given with its conserved first and last residue.

j_call	v_call	cdr3_aa
TRBJ2-5	TRBV5-1	CASSTNRETQYF
TRBJ1-2	TRBV5-4	CASSLDAQGIRGYTF
TRBJ1-6	TRBV7-3	CASSLQGYNSPLHF
TRBJ1-5	TRBV6-2/TRBV6-3	CASSYSLGRRNSNQPQHF
TRBJ2-1	TRBV15	CATSRELAGRGMQFF
TRBJ1-1	TRBV6-2/TRBV6-3	CASSYMTGSAEAFF
TRBJ1-5	TRBV5-4	CASSLGGGGQEVNQPQHF
TRBJ2-1	TRBV11-2	CASSLAPGYNEQFF
TRBJ1-2	TRBV27	CASSLFTGHYGYTF
TRBJ2-3	TRBV5-5	CASSLGAATDTQYF
TRBJ1-2	TRBV19	CASRLDSNYGYTF
TRBJ2-1	TRBV19	CASSMTSGGTSSYNEQFF
TRBJ2-1	TRBV7-2	CASSKVRGSMYNEQFF
TRBJ2-4	TRBV9	CASSATGGAKNIQYF
TRBJ2-5	TRBV28	CASSFGGRLYQETQYF
TRBJ1-2	TRBV5-4	CASSLPRGGYGYTF
TRBJ2-7	TRBV10-1	CASSDPTSGSYEQYF
TRBJ2-1	TRBV4-2	CASSQDRISPSGGANEQFF
TRBJ2-7	TRBV6-1	CASSEGYGGRGFHEQYF
TRBJ1-1	TRBV19	CASSWALNTEAFF
TRBJ1-1	TRBV28	CASSSTGLDTEAFF
TRBJ1-6	TRBV10-3	CAISTGQGGLEGNSPLHF
TRBJ2-7	TRBV10-3	CAISEGLGTYEQYF
TRBJ1-5	TRBV6-5	CASHLRGFGNQPQHF
TRBJ2-3	TRBV20-1	CSASWASGATDTQYF